This passage covers 14 T cell receptor beta chains from one sample sequenced in a study of cytomegalovirus exposure and HLA in healthy donors. Data came from immunoSEQ multiplex PCR; TCRdb stores just in-frame clones and leaves some out. This table has roughly 330,000 clones, roughly 90% appearing once. The sample was PBMCs. These receptors originate from a woman aged 25-40 years in good health and CMV-seropositive.

The J gene is TRBJ1-2, the V gene TRBV6-1; tentative D call: TRBD1 (5 bases). The CDR3 is 14 amino acids. Trimming stripped 3 bases from V and 8 bases from J, with 16 bases between. CDR1 MNHNS and CDR2 SASEGT come from the germline V gene. The CDR3 reads CASSDQGELWGYTF. In DNA form, the CDR3 reads TGTGCCAGCAGTGATCAGGGCGAATTGTGGGGCTACACCTTC.

The CDR3 reads CASSFAGPTYEQYF. CDR3 in DNA: TGCGCCAGCAGCTTTGCAGGGCCTACCTACGAGCAGTACTTC. The genes are TRBV5-1 and TRBJ2-7; D possibly corresponds to TRBD1 (5 bases). Germline loops: CDR1 SGHRS, CDR2 YFSETQ. The CDR3 runs 14 residues. Trimming took off 2 bases at V and 2 bases at J, with 11 bases between the two ends.

The chain joins TRBV7-6 to TRBJ2-1; D is possibly TRBD1 (5 bases). The CDR3 totals 14 residues. The V gene's germline CDR1 is SGHVS and CDR2 FNYEAQ. V shed 0 bases and J shed 7 bases, with 10 bases lying between them. In DNA, the CDR3 is TGTGCCAGCAGCTTAGCAGGACAACTAAATGAGCAGTTCTTC. Its protein is CASSLAGQLNEQFF.

This clone came up once. The chain carries TRBV5-1 and TRBJ2-7, with TRBD2 matching over 7 bases. The V gene's germline CDR1 is SGHRS and CDR2 YFSETQ. The J segment lost 0 bases and the V segment lost 7 bases, leaving 1 base of the junction unmatched. The CDR3 consists of 12 residues. CDR3 sequence: CASGRGSYEQYF. CDR3 sequence (DNA): TGCGCCAGCGGGAGGGGCTCCTACGAGCAGTACTTC.

V and J are TRBV4-1 and TRBJ1-5; D possibly corresponds to TRBD1 (6 bases). Germline lookup yields CDR1 MGHRA and CDR2 YSYEKL. V dropped 0 bases and J dropped 6 bases, with 12 bases sitting between them. This CDR3 has 15 amino acids. The CDR3 reads CASSQDITGSQPQHF. CDR3 in DNA: TGCGCCAGCAGCCAAGATATAACAGGGAGTCAGCCCCAGCATTTT.

The rearrangement joins TRBV4-2 to TRBJ2-7; D unclear. Germline V gives CDR1 LGHNA, CDR2 YNFKEQ. With 1 base removed from V and 7 bases from J, the gap between germline ends came to 11 bases. The CDR3 has 13 amino acids. DNA for the CDR3: TGTGCCAGCAGCCAAGTCCCTGGCGAGGAGCAGTACTTC. Translating gives CASSQVPGEEQYF.

This clone has just a few counts. V is TRBV20-1 and J is TRBJ1-4; D is undetermined. Germline assignment: CDR1 DFQATT and CDR2 SNEGSKA (reference sequence). CDR3 length equals 10 residues. CDR3 sequence (DNA): TGCAGCGCCTCGGGTGAAAAACTGTTTTTT. Its protein product is CSASGEKLFF.

The chain joins TRBV6-5 to TRBJ2-7, with D perhaps matching TRBD1 or TRBD2 (5 bases each). V was shortened by 5 bases and J by 3 bases, with 8 bases between the two germline ends. CDR1 and CDR2 from the germline V gene are MNHEY and SVGAGI. The CDR3 sequence is 12 residues long. The CDR3 DNA reads as TGTGCCAGCAGTACGGGACGCTACGAGCAGTACTTC. Its translation is CASSTGRYEQYF.

This chain joins TRBV28 and TRBJ2-7, with no clear D. V shed 6 bases and J shed 1 base, with 16 bases lying between them. This CDR3 spans 15 amino acids. Germline assignment: CDR1 MDHEN and CDR2 SYDVKM. CDR3 sequence reads: CASSLPRKASYEQYF. CDR3 DNA sequence: TGTGCCAGCAGCCTCCCCCGAAAGGCATCCTACGAGCAGTACTTC. The variable domain in full, with the rest retrieved from reference TRBV28 and TRBJ2-7, is DVKVTQSSRYLVKRTGEKVFLECVQDMDHENMFWYRQDPGLGLRLIYFSYDVKMKEKGDIPEGYSVSREKKERFSLILESASTNQTSMYLCASSLPRKASYEQYFGPGTRLTVT.

The chain carries TRBV18 and TRBJ2-2, with D possibly being TRBD1 (5 bases). V lost 10 bases, J lost 5 bases, and 5 bases lay in between. Germline values: CDR1 KGHSH, CDR2 LQKENI. The CDR3 is 10 amino acids. The CDR3 loop is CATGTGELFF. CDR3 nucleotides: TGTGCCACAGGGACCGGGGAGCTGTTTTTT.

The chain couples TRBV25-1 to TRBJ2-1; D is perhaps TRBD2 (6 bases). Germline-derived CDR1 and CDR2 are MGHDK and SYGVNS. V lost 3 bases and J lost 8, with 17 bases in between. The CDR3 has 15 amino acids. The CDR3 sequence is CASSERPSENYEQFF. Here the CDR3 DNA reads TGTGCCAGCAGTGAGAGGCCTAGCGAGAATTATGAGCAGTTCTTC.

As DNA, the CDR3 is TGTGCCAGCAGCTTAGGGGCAGGGGAGGCCTACAATGAGCAGTTCTTC. This translates into CASSLGAGEAYNEQFF. The gene calls are TRBV7-6 and TRBJ2-1; perhaps D is TRBD1 or TRBD2 (6 bases each). CDR3 size: 16 residues. V was pared by 1 base and J by 2 bases, with 12 bases between. CDR1 and CDR2 from the germline V gene are SGHVS and FNYEAQ.

Worth noting for this clone: A junction end diverges from the germline sequence, so it may reflect a read error. This rearrangement joins TRBV13 to TRBJ2-3, with no clear D. CDR1 and CDR2 (germline): PRHDT, FYEKMQ (reference sequence). The CDR3 contains 15 residues. Here the CDR3 reads CASSLGGLSMDTQYF. Here the CDR3 DNA reads TGTGCCAGCAGCCTAGGTGGGCTATCGATGGATACGCAGTATTTT.

This chain connects TRBV7-3 to TRBJ1-2; D perhaps matches TRBD1 (6 bases). CDR1 and CDR2 from the germline V gene are SGHTA and FQGTGA. Trimming pared 1 base from V and 4 bases from J, leaving 10 bases between. CDR3 length equals 14 residues. The CDR3 DNA reads TGTGCCAGCAGCTTAAACGGAGGGGGCTATGGCTACACCTTC. As protein: CASSLNGGGYGYTF. Full variable domain (outside the CDR3, taken from reference TRBV7-3 and TRBJ1-2): GAGVSQTPSNKVTEKGKYVELRCDPISGHTALYWYRQSLGQGPEFLIYFQGTGAADDSGLPNDRFFAVRPEGSVSTLKIQRTERGDSAVYLCASSLNGGGYGYTFGSGTRLTVV.